The entry that follows covers one T cell receptor (beta chain) sequence. Trimming removed 0 bases from V and 5 bases from J, with 7 bases in between. The CDR3 is 13 amino acids. The germline V gene encodes CDR1 SGHNT and CDR2 YENEEA. This sample stems from a study of blood T cell repertoires in COVID-19. Study-wide context: PBMCs, B-cell-depleted T cells, or T cells provided the cDNA or gDNA that made up the material.

Measured with immunoSEQ multiplex PCR; TCRdb has only the in-frame clones, and not every one. The profile covers about 35,000 clones, with approximately 80% appearing a single time and 9% to 10% taken by the ten largest. The sequence was obtained from a man in his 60s in a cohort sampled during active COVID-19. Sample: peripheral blood. The chain combines TRBV11-3 with TRBJ1-2; D unresolved. The CDR3 reads CASSLESGYGYTF. For the CDR3, the DNA is TGTGCCAGCAGCTTAGAATCGGGTTATGGCTACACCTTC.